This entry features one TCR beta chain sequence. These data originate in a study of blood T cell repertoires in COVID-19. About the study: Acute and convalescent COVID-19 specimens originated in the United States, Italy and Spain. T cells, B-cell-depleted T cells, or PBMCs provided the cDNA or gDNA that served as material.

Germline V gene sequence: CDR1 MNHNY, CDR2 SVGAGI (reference sequence). Unmatched junction bases numbered 15, after V lost 5 bases and J lost 2 bases. This CDR3 spans 17 amino acids. Methods used by the authors: Amplification of reference gene primers was used by the study to estimate nucleated cell counts. Some clones are missing from TCRdb's copy, which holds only in-frame ones; the method was immunoSEQ multiplex PCR. V and J calls and clone size are those listed in that table; D and trimming were worked out from the DNA. The table includes a few hundred thousand clones, about 87% detected once. The sample taken for sequencing was PBMCs or T cells enriched from blood (not recorded which). The rearrangement links TRBV6-6 to TRBJ2-7; 7 bases match TRBD1. This TCR was recovered from a man between 18 and 29 years old with acute COVID-19. DNA of the CDR3: TGTGCCAGCAGTCAGGGGGTCAGTACTAGTAAAACCTACGAGCAGTACTTC. Translated, it gives CASSQGVSTSKTYEQYF.